This TCR beta chain is from a study of cytomegalovirus exposure and HLA in healthy donors. The CDR3 sequence is 14 residues long. The germline CDR1 and CDR2 sequences are KGHSH and LQKENI. V was cut by 2 bases and J by 5 bases, with 9 bases left in between. General study findings and limits: Available immune exposure information was restricted to CMV serostatus only.

As to this clone: Antigen: not known.

It was healthy bone marrow donors who served as donors. It was with 60 Vbeta and 13 Jbeta primers that the PCR ran. Data came from immunoSEQ multiplex PCR; TCRdb stores just in-frame clones and leaves some out. The sample gives roughly 120,000 clones, over 60% of which show up once; 8.2% is in the top ten. V is TRBV18 and J is TRBJ2-2; D call uncertain. Input material: PBMCs. The clonotype was recovered from a woman between 40 and 55 years old in good health and CMV-seropositive. CDR3 sequence reads: CASSPRLETGELFF. For the CDR3, the DNA is TGTGCCAGCTCACCAAGGCTGGAGACCGGGGAGCTGTTTTTT.